Below are 27 T cell receptor beta chains sequenced from a single sample in a study of OX40 agonist ivuxolimab in advanced cancers. Repertoires were generated with immunoSEQ multiplex PCR, while TCRdb's copy carries only in-frame clones and drops some. Of more than 50,000 clones in the sample, approximately 80% were seen once. The sequencing used CD4+ or CD8+ T cells sorted from blood, collected in a trial of the OX40 agonist ivuxolimab. The receptors were sampled from an adult with an advanced solid tumor such as melanoma, head and neck, liver or kidney cancer.

The chain carries TRBV28 and TRBJ2-1; TRBD2 matches at 7 bases. J gave up 4 bases and V 3 bases, and 6 bases lay outside the gene matches. Germline loops: CDR1 MDHEN, CDR2 SYDVKM. This CDR3 comprises 15 residues. CDR3 residues: CASSFGRIDYNEQFF. CDR3 nucleotides: TGTGCCAGCAGTTTCGGGAGGATAGATTACAATGAGCAGTTCTTC.

This chain uses TRBV13 with TRBJ2-7; TRBD2 agrees at 13 bases. The CDR3 covers 19 residues. After removal of 4 bases from V and 4 bases from J, the junction contained 16 bases not matched to a gene. Germline V lookup: CDR1 PRHDT, CDR2 FYEKMQ (reference sequence). Here the CDR3 reads CASSSPGLAGRGLWYEQYF. Written as DNA, the CDR3 is TGTGCCAGCAGCTCGCCGGGACTAGCGGGAAGGGGGTTATGGTACGAGCAGTACTTC.

The chain carries TRBV6-6 and TRBJ2-5, with a tentative D call TRBD2 (6 bases). CDR3 size: 15 residues. Trimming cost V 5 bases and J 3 bases, with 16 bases left between them. Germline V CDR1 and CDR2: MNHNY, SVGAGI (reference sequence). The CDR3 region has the DNA TGTGCCAGCAGTGCCTCGGGGGAAGTGAAAGAGACCCAGTACTTC. Translation: CASSASGEVKETQYF.

The chain links TRBV5-1 to TRBJ2-3; D is undetermined. The CDR3 runs 13 residues. Trimming left V 0 bases short and J 4 bases short, with 6 bases between. The V gene's germline CDR1 is SGHRS and CDR2 YFSETQ. The CDR3 is CASSLGEADTQYF. The CDR3 DNA sequence: TGCGCCAGCAGCTTGGGAGAGGCAGATACGCAGTATTTT. The complete variable domain, with remaining parts taken from reference TRBV5-1 and TRBJ2-3, reads KAGVTQTPRYLIKTRGQQVTLSCSPISGHRSVSWYQQTPGQGLQFLFEYFSETQRNKGNFPGRFSGRQFSNSRSEMNVSTLELGDSALYLCASSLGEADTQYFGPGTRLTVL.

The CDR3: CASSLTGPRDYGYTF. CDR3 DNA sequence: TGTGCCAGCAGTTTAACAGGTCCCAGGGACTATGGCTACACCTTC. J is TRBJ1-2 and V is TRBV6-5; a weak D match, TRBD1 (5 bases). Germline CDR1 is MNHEY and CDR2 is SVGAGI. With 4 bases removed from V and 3 bases from J, the gap between germline ends came to 15 bases. The CDR3 totals 15 residues.

The V call is TRBV6-1, the J call TRBJ2-3; D gene ambiguous. This CDR3 spans 13 amino acids. The germline V and J ends were trimmed by 6 bases and 5 bases, with 12 bases remaining between them. CDR1 and CDR2 (germline): MNHNS, SASEGT. This CDR3 reads CASRLSPGDTQYF. DNA for the CDR3: TGTGCCAGCAGATTATCTCCCGGAGATACGCAGTATTTT.

About this clone itself: Germline is not matched at one junction end, which may reflect a read error. The rearrangement joins TRBV7-7 to TRBJ2-1; D uncertain. Germline V gene sequence: CDR1 SSHAT, CDR2 FNYEAQ (reference sequence). CDR3 length: 17 residues. In DNA form, the CDR3 reads TGTGCTAGCAGCTCACGGGTGACAAGTCGATCCTACAATGAGCAGTTCTTC. As protein: CASSSRVTSRSYNEQFF.

This clone came up once. The rearrangement uses TRBV7-2 and TRBJ2-2; D possibly corresponds to TRBD1 (5 bases). V was trimmed by 1 base and J by 4 bases, leaving 13 bases between them. Germline assignment: CDR1 SGHTA and CDR2 FQGNSA. The CDR3 sequence is 16 residues long. The DNA of the CDR3 is TGTGCCAGCAGCTTAGGAAGGGGAAGTGGCACCGGGGAGCTGTTTTTT. Protein: CASSLGRGSGTGELFF.

This chain uses TRBV6-5 with TRBJ2-3; D unclear. This CDR3 has 13 amino acids. The V gene's germline CDR1 is MNHEY and CDR2 SVGAGI. Trimming left V 6 bases short and J 6 bases short, with 13 bases between. CDR3 protein: CASSLARRDTQYF. The CDR3 bases are TGTGCCAGCAGCCTTGCACGCCGCGATACGCAGTATTTT.

This chain uses TRBV6-1 with TRBJ1-4; 7 nucleotides match TRBD1. The germline CDR1 and CDR2 sequences are MNHNS and SASEGT. This CDR3 comprises 15 residues. V shed 2 bases and J 5 bases; nucleotides not matched to a gene: 5. CDR3 in amino acids: CASSEWTGSNEKLFF. The CDR3 coding sequence is TGTGCCAGCAGTGAATGGACAGGATCAAATGAAAAACTGTTTTTT.

The chain carries TRBV7-6 and TRBJ2-6; D call uncertain. Germline CDR1 SGHVS, CDR2 FNYEAQ. CDR3 length equals 16 residues. V was shortened by 1 base and J by 0 bases, with 7 bases between the two germline ends. The CDR3 here is CASSLEETSGANVLTF. DNA of the CDR3: TGTGCCAGCAGCTTAGAAGAAACCTCTGGGGCCAACGTCCTGACTTTC.

The CDR3 DNA reads as TGTGCCAGCATAAGGCCCTTCCACCCCGGGGCGGCTAGCAATGAAAAACTGTTTTTT. As protein: CASIRPFHPGAASNEKLFF. This rearrangement joins TRBV6-7 to TRBJ1-4; D perhaps matches TRBD1 (5 bases). TRBV6-7 is filed as an ORF, its function uncertain. This CDR3 region has 19 residues. The V end lost 7 bases, the J end lost 5 bases, and 29 bases lay between the germline ends.

The rearrangement uses TRBV18 and TRBJ2-1; 10 nucleotides agree with TRBD1. The V gene's germline CDR1 is KGHSH and CDR2 LQKENI. V was clipped by 6 bases and J by 3 bases; unmatched bases: 5. This CDR3 region has 15 residues. The CDR3: CASSPGQGGYNEQFF. CDR3 coding DNA: TGTGCCAGCTCCCCCGGACAGGGGGGCTACAATGAGCAGTTCTTC. The full variable domain, its missing parts supplied by reference TRBV18 and TRBJ2-1, is NAGVMQNPRHLVRRRGQEARLRCSPMKGHSHVYWYRQLPEEGLKFMVYLQKENIIDESGMPKERFSAEFPKEGPSILRIQQVVRGDSAAYFCASSPGQGGYNEQFFGPGTRLTVL.

The V and J genes are TRBV28 and TRBJ1-2, with D maybe TRBD1 (5 bases). This CDR3 has 23 amino acids. Germline assignment: CDR1 MDHEN and CDR2 SYDVKM. V lost 6 bases and J 3 bases, leaving 41 bases between the germline ends. The CDR3 region has the DNA TGTGCCAGCAGGACAACCTACAACGTCATCGGGGGACGGCCGACGGCAGGCGACTATGGCTACACCTTC. Protein product: CASRTTYNVIGGRPTAGDYGYTF.

The chain employs TRBV7-8 and TRBJ2-5, with a tentative D call TRBD2 (6 bases). The V end lost 5 bases, the J end lost 5 bases, and 15 bases lay between the germline ends. The CDR3 runs 14 residues. Looked up from germline, CDR1 is SGHVS and CDR2 is FQNEAQ. The CDR3 reads CASSPPGVTETQYF. For the CDR3, the DNA is TGTGCCAGCAGCCCACCGGGGGTCACCGAGACCCAGTACTTC.

The CDR3, as DNA: TGTGCCAGCAGTCCAAAGAGCGGGAGTAGACACGAGCAGTACTTC. Protein product: CASSPKSGSRHEQYF. The chain combines TRBV6-1 with TRBJ2-7; 8 bases are a match to TRBD2. J lost 5 bases, V lost 5 bases, and 11 bases had no gene match. CDR3 length equals 15 residues. Germline V lookup: CDR1 MNHNS, CDR2 SASEGT.

This clone has just one count. This chain uses TRBV5-8 with TRBJ1-6; perhaps TRBD1 as D (5 bases). The germline gives CDR1 SGHTS, CDR2 YDEGEE. The CDR3 consists of 16 residues. The V end was cut by 0 bases, the J end by 7 bases, with 14 bases between. The CDR3 DNA reads TGTGCCAGCAGCTTGGTGGGGGGGGAACAGAATTCACCCCTCCACTTT. Its translation: CASSLVGGEQNSPLHF.

This clone came up once. The chain is built from TRBV21-1 and TRBJ2-5; the DNA was not used to check the table's D call, TRBD1. TRBV21-1 is shown as a pseudogene. CDR3 length: 13 residues. The CDR3 DNA follows: TGTGCCAGCAGTTGGACAGGACGAGAGACCCAGTACTTC. Amino acid sequence: CASSWTGRETQYF.

A remark on this clone: Within the sample, other DNA sequences also encode this same CDR3. This chain links TRBV4-1 with TRBJ2-7, with 8 bases that match TRBD1. The CDR3 is made up of 15 amino acids. Germline V lookup: CDR1 MGHRA, CDR2 YSYEKL. Unmatched junction bases numbered 7, after V lost 3 bases and J lost 3 bases. CDR3 DNA sequence: TGCGCCAGCAGCCAGGACGGGACAGGCTACTACGAGCAGTACTTC. Translating it yields CASSQDGTGYYEQYF.

The V call is TRBV11-3, the J call TRBJ2-5; 7 nucleotides agree with TRBD2. The J call is in doubt because the DNA end fits TRBJ2-7 better. CDR1 and CDR2 (germline): SGHNT, YENEEA. The CDR3 covers 14 residues. The CDR3 coding sequence is TGTGCCAGCACCAAAGGTGGGAGGGCCTACGAGCAGTACTTC. The encoded protein is CASTKGGRAYEQYF.

Only a few counts were recorded for this clone. The CDR3 sequence: CASRERGEADTQYF. DNA of the CDR3: TGTGCCAGCAGAGAGCGGGGGGAGGCAGATACGCAGTATTTT. The rearrangement joins TRBV6-1 to TRBJ2-3; 9 nucleotides align to TRBD2. The CDR3 extends over 14 amino acids. V lost 6 bases, J lost 4 bases, and 5 bases stayed unmatched. Germline-derived CDR1 and CDR2 are MNHNS and SASEGT.

This chain uses TRBV5-6 with TRBJ2-7, with D perhaps matching TRBD1 (6 bases). V lost 0 bases to trimming and J lost 0 bases, with 10 bases between them. The CDR3 sequence is 15 residues long. Germline CDR1 is SGHDT and CDR2 is YYEEEE. The CDR3 DNA sequence: TGTGCCAGCAGCTTGGAGGACAGCGGCTCCTACGAGCAGTACTTC. As protein: CASSLEDSGSYEQYF.

V is TRBV6-6 and J is TRBJ1-5; weak D call: TRBD1 (5 bases). The CDR3 totals 15 residues. In germline, CDR1 is MNHNY, CDR2 SVGAGI (reference sequence). Deletions cut 4 bases from V and 4 bases from J, with 14 bases between. In DNA, the CDR3 is TGTGCCAGCAGTTCACCCACGACAGTTAATCAGCCCCAGCATTTT. Translated: CASSSPTTVNQPQHF.

The chain employs TRBV7-2 and TRBJ2-3; D is perhaps TRBD2 (6 bases). CDR1 is SGHTA and CDR2 is FQGNSA in the germline V gene. V was trimmed by 0 bases and J by 1 base, leaving 11 bases between them. The CDR3 contains 16 residues. CDR3 in amino acids: CASSLAGSSGTDTQYF. Written as DNA, the CDR3 is TGTGCCAGCAGCTTAGCAGGATCTAGCGGCACAGATACGCAGTATTTT.

J is TRBJ2-3 and V is TRBV7-6; 8 positions match TRBD1. Trimming took 2 bases from V and 0 from J; bases not matched to a gene: 7. The CDR3 is 17 residues long. In germline, CDR1 is SGHVS, CDR2 FNYEAQ. The CDR3 here is CASSLRARDRSTDTQYF. The CDR3 nucleotides read TGTGCCAGCAGCTTAAGGGCGCGGGACAGGAGCACAGATACGCAGTATTTT.

CDR3 residues: CASSISTSGTGELFF. Here the CDR3 DNA reads TGTGCCAGTAGTATTTCGACTAGCGGCACCGGGGAGCTGTTTTTT. V gene TRBV19 combines with J gene TRBJ2-2, with 9 bases aligning to TRBD2. The junction had 3 bases not matched to a gene; V was cut back by 3 bases and J by 4 bases. The CDR3 totals 15 residues. The germline CDR1 and CDR2 sequences are LNHDA and SQIVND (reference sequence).

The chain uses TRBV27 and TRBJ2-3; D is perhaps TRBD2 (5 bases). The CDR3 extends over 13 amino acids. Trimming pared 6 bases from V and 4 bases from J, leaving 11 bases between. In germline, CDR1 is MNHEY, CDR2 SMNVEV (reference sequence). CDR3 nucleotides: TGTGCCAGCAGACCCGGGGATGCAGATACGCAGTATTTT. This encodes CASRPGDADTQYF.